The rows below give T cell receptor beta chains drawn from one sample of a study of vaccination effects on CD4 cells after COVID-19. Antigens of these TCRs are unknown. The table came from immunoSEQ multiplex PCR; TCRdb's copy has only in-frame clones and leaves some out. The sample holds roughly 70,000 clones, around three quarters seen once. This specimen consisted of CD4+ T cells from PBMCs cultured with HCoV-OC43 spike peptides, obtained after COVID-19 vaccination. The origin of the receptors is a human donor who received a COVID-19 vaccine. The CDR3 runs from the conserved cysteine through the conserved F or W. Each record gives: clone size, J gene, D gene, CDR3 length, V gene, CDR3 DNA, CDR3 protein. The D gene is left open where the match is weak. The size entry is marked missing in some rows and otherwise reads once, few, many or a size class.

NA TRBJ2-5 TRBD1 14 TRBV6-5 TGTGCCAGCCGATTGACAGGGGGCGGGGAGACCCAGTACTTC CASRLTGGGETQYF
NA TRBJ1-5 TRBD1 15 TRBV19 TGTGCCAGTAGTTCTCTCGGACAGGGGAATCAGCCCCAGCATTTT CASSSLGQGNQPQHF
NA TRBJ1-5 TRBD1 17 TRBV18 TGTGCCAGCTCCCGGGACAGAGTTCAATATAGCAATCAGCCCCAGCATTTT CASSRDRVQYSNQPQHF
once TRBJ2-2 NA 14 TRBV5-4 TGTGCCAGCAGCCCTAGCAGGGGTACCGGGGAGCTGTTTTTT CASSPSRGTGELFF
NA TRBJ2-2 NA 15 TRBV7-9 TGTGCCAGCAGCCCGGGACTCCCGAACACCGGGGAGCTGTTTTTT CASSPGLPNTGELFF
NA TRBJ1-5 NA 14 TRBV19 TGTGCCAGTCGGACGCCCAGGGGCAATCAGCCCCAGCATTTT CASRTPRGNQPQHF
NA TRBJ1-1 NA 14 TRBV18 TGTGCCAGCTCAGAGCAGGGTGAGGGGACTGAAGCTTTCTTT CASSEQGEGTEAFF
NA TRBJ1-1 NA 15 TRBV18 TGTGCCAGCTCACCCCAAAAGGGGCCCAACACTGAAGCTTTCTTT CASSPQKGPNTEAFF
NA TRBJ1-1 NA 15 TRBV5-4 TGTGCCAGCAGCTCACTTATTCAGGGTTTGACTGAAGCTTTCTTT CASSSLIQGLTEAFF
NA TRBJ1-2 TRBD1 13 TRBV6-5 TGTGCCAGTAGACCAACAGGGGCCTATGGCTACACCTTC CASRPTGAYGYTF
NA TRBJ1-4 NA 13 TRBV7-9 TGTGCCAGCAGCTTGATAACAGTTGAAAAACTGTTTTTT CASSLITVEKLFF
NA TRBJ1-2 TRBD1 15 TRBV18 TGTGCCAGCTCACCACCTGAGCGGACAGGTTATGGCTACACCTTC CASSPPERTGYGYTF
NA TRBJ2-2 NA 15 TRBV14 TGTGCCAGCAGCCAAGAATCGGGGTGGGCCGGGGAGCTGTTTTTT CASSQESGWAGELFF
NA TRBJ2-5 TRBD2 15 TRBV10-3 TGTGCCATCAGTCCCGGGACTAGCGGACAAGAGACCCAGTACTTC CAISPGTSGQETQYF
NA TRBJ1-5 NA 14 TRBV24-1 TGTGCCACCAGTGAAACTAATAGCAATCAGCCCCAGCATTTT CATSETNSNQPQHF
NA TRBJ2-5 NA 13 TRBV18 TGTGCCAGCTCACCAACCCTCGGAGAGACCCAGTACTTC CASSPTLGETQYF
NA TRBJ2-6 TRBD1 17 TRBV18 TGTGCCAGCTCCTTCGGACAGGCCAGCTCTGGGGCCAACGTCCTGACTTTC CASSFGQASSGANVLTF
NA TRBJ1-1 TRBD1 15 TRBV29-1 TGCAGCGTTCCTGGACAGGGGCGTATGAACACTGAAGCTTTCTTT CSVPGQGRMNTEAFF
NA TRBJ1-2 NA 14 TRBV5-1 TGCGCCAGCAGCTTGGTGGGGGCTTTCTATGGCTACACCTTC CASSLVGAFYGYTF
NA TRBJ2-3 TRBD2 18 TRBV18 TGTGCCAGCTCACCAGGCGCGGGGGGTCTTACTAGCACAGATACGCAGTATTTT CASSPGAGGLTSTDTQYF
NA TRBJ1-1 NA 11 TRBV2 TGTGCCAGCAGTGACTGGCGGGGAGCTTTCTTT CASSDWRGAFF
NA TRBJ2-5 NA 11 TRBV2 TGTGCCAGCGGACCCCTAAAGGTCGCATACTTC CASGPLKVAYF
NA TRBJ1-5 NA 12 TRBV24-1 TGTGCCACCAGTGGGGGCTATCAGCCCCAGCATTTT CATSGGYQPQHF
NA TRBJ1-2 NA 11 TRBV12-3/TRBV12-4 TGTGCCAGCAGTCCTCAATATAGCTACACCTTC CASSPQYSYTF
NA TRBJ2-5 NA 14 TRBV4-2 TGTGCCAGCAGCCAAGGGACAACTCCCGAGACCCAGTACTTC CASSQGTTPETQYF
NA TRBJ1-1 NA 14 TRBV5-1 TGCGCCAGCAGCTTGGACGGTATGAACACTGAAGCTTTCTTT CASSLDGMNTEAFF
NA TRBJ2-2 NA 14 TRBV27 TGTGCCAGCAGTTTTTTTGGGGGCGCGGGGGAGCTGTTTTTT CASSFFGGAGELFF
few TRBJ1-1 TRBD1 17 TRBV5-8 TGTGCCAGCCCACGAGTCGGGACAGCTGAGATGAACACTGAAGCTTTCTTT CASPRVGTAEMNTEAFF
NA TRBJ1-3 NA 14 TRBV3-1/TRBV3-2 TGTGCCAGCAGCCTCATAACAGGGACGGACACCATATATTTT CASSLITGTDTIYF
NA TRBJ1-5 TRBD1 18 TRBV19 TGTGCCAGTCGTAGAGCGGGACAGGGAGATATAGGTAATCAGCCCCAGCATTTT CASRRAGQGDIGNQPQHF
few TRBJ1-3 NA 16 TRBV7-9 TGTGCCAGCAGCTTAGCGACTACAGTGACTGGAAACACCATATATTTT CASSLATTVTGNTIYF
NA TRBJ1-2 TRBD1 15 TRBV6-5 TGTGCCAGCAGCGGGACAGGGGCAGTAAACTATGGCTACACCTTC CASSGTGAVNYGYTF
medium-sized TRBJ1-1 NA 13 TRBV14 TGTGCCAGCAGCCTGCGCGGGCTCACTGAAGCTTTCTTT CASSLRGLTEAFF
NA TRBJ2-1 TRBD1 16 TRBV6-2/TRBV6-3 TGTGCCAGCAGTTACAACCCCAGGGGGCGCAGGGATGAGCAGTTCTTC CASSYNPRGRRDEQFF
once TRBJ1-2 NA 14 TRBV28 TGTGCCAGCAGGGGTGGGACTGTCCATTATGGCTACACCTTC CASRGGTVHYGYTF
NA TRBJ1-4 NA 17 TRBV4-1 TGCGCCAGCAGCCAAGTATCACAGGTCGCAACTAATGAAAAACTGTTTTTT CASSQVSQVATNEKLFF
NA TRBJ2-3 NA 13 TRBV2 TGTGCCAGCAGTGTGGTTGTTGGAGATACGCAGTATTTT CASSVVVGDTQYF
NA TRBJ2-2 TRBD1 12 TRBV19 TGTGCCAGTAGTACTAGACAGGGGCGGCTGTTTTTT CASSTRQGRLFF
NA TRBJ1-4 TRBD1 15 TRBV6-5 TGTGCCAGCAGAACCACAGGGGCAACTAATGAAAAACTGTTTTTT CASRTTGATNEKLFF
few TRBJ2-2 NA 18 TRBV4-1 TGCGCCAGCAGCCAAAGCCCCGGGACTCCTAAAAACACCGGGGAGCTGTTTTTT CASSQSPGTPKNTGELFF